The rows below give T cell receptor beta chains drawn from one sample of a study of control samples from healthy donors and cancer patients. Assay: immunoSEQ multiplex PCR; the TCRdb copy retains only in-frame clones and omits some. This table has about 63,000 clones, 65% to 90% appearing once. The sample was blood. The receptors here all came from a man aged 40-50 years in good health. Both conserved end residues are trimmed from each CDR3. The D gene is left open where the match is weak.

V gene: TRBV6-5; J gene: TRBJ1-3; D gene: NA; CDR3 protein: ASSYDQRGNTIY
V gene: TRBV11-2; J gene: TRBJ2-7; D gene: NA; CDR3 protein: ASTQGGWSEQY
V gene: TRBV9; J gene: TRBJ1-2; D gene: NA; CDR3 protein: ASSVGTGNYGYT
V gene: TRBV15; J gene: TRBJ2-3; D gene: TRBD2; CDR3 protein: ATSTFGLASDTQY
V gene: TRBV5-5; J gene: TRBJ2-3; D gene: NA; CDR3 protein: ASSLRTERMHTQY
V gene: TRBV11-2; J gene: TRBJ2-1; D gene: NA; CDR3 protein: ASSLDIGSYNEQF
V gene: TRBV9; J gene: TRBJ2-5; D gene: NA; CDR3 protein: ASSTTETQY
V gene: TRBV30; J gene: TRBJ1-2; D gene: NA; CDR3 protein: AWSPGQGDGYT
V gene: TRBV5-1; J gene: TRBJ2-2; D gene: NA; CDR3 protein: ASSPVFRQSNTGELF
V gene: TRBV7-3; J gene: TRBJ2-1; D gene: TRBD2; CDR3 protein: ASSLSGSGNEQF
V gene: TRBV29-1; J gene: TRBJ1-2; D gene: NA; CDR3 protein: SVQEPTESINYGYT
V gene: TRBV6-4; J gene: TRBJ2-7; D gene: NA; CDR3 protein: ASSLNSDSYEQY
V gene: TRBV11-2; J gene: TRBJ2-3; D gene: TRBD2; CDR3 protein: ASSLGAGATDTQY
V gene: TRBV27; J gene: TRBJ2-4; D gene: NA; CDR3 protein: ASSTLPRGIQY
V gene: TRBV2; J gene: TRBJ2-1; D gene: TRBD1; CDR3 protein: ASSVGQGATNEQF
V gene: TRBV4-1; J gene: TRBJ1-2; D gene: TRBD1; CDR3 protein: ASSQAHRRGQGHSGYT
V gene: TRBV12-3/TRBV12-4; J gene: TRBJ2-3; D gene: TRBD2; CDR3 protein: ASSLTSPDTQY
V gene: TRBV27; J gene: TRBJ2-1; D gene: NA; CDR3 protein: ASSGSGLNEQF
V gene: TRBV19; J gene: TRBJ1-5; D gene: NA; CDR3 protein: ASMSGLVGNQPQH
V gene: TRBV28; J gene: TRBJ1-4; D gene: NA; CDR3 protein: ASSPSRRDEKLF
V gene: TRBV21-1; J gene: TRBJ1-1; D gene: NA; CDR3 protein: ASSNLRISNTEAF
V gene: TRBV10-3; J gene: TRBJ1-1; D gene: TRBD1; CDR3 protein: AISDRGRGVVNTEAF
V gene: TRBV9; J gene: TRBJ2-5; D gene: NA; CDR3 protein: ASSVGWVQGQETQY
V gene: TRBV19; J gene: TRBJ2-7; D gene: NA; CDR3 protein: ASSSWGANDEQY
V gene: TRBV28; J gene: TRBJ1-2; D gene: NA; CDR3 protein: ASSAPGTKYGYT
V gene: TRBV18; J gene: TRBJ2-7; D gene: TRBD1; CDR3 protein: ASSRDRGQTYEQY
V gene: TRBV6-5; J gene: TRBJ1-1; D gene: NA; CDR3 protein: ASSYSGQGYTEAF
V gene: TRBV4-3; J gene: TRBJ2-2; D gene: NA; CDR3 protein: ASSQMRVNTGELF
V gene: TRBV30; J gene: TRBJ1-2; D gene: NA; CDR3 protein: AWSPQNYGYT
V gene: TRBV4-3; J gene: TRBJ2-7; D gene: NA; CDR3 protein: ASSASRGFLYEQY
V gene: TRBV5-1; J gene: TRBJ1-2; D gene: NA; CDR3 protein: ASSFGGSNGYT
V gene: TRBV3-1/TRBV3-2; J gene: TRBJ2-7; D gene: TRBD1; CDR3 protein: ASSQRTGPPYEQY
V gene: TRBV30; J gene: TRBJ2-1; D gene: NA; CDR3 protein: AWSTFRMYNEQF
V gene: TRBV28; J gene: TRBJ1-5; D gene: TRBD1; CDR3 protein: ASNSDRGAQPQH
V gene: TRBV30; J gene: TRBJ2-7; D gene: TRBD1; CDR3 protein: AWKTGTGGLEQY
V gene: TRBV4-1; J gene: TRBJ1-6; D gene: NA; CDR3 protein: ASSLSRVDNSPLH
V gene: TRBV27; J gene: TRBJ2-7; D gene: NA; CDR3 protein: ASSQRGEVHEQY
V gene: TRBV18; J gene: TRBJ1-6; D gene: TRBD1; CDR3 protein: ASSPITGVSYNSPLH
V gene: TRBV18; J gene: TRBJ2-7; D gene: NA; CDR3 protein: ASSPGRGAYYEQY
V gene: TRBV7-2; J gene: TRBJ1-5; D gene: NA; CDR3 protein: ASSSSGNQPQH